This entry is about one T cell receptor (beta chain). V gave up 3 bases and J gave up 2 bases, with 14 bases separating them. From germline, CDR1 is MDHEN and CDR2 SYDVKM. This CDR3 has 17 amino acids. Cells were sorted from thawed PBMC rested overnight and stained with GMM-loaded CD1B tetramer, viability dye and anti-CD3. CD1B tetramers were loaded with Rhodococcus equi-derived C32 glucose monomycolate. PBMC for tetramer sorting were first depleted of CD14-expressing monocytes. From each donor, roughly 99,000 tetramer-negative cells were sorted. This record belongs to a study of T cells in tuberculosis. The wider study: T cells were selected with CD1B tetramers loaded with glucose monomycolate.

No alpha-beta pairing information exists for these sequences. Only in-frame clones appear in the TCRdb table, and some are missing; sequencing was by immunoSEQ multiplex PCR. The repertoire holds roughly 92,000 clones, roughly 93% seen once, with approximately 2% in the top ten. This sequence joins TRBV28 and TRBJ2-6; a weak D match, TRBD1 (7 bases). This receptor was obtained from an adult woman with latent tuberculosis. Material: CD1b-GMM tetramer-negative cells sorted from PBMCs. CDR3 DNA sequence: TGTGCCAGCAGTTTCGGAGGGGGCTGGGCTGGGGCCAACGTCCTGACTTTC. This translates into CASSFGGGWAGANVLTF.